This TCR beta chain was identified during a study of blood T cell repertoires in COVID-19. Study-wide context: Samples came from the United States, Italy and Spain, spanning acute and convalescent COVID-19. PBMCs, B-cell-depleted T cells, or T cells provided the cDNA or gDNA that made up the material.

In the original processing: Counts of nucleated cells, estimated from reference gene primer amplification, were obtained. TCRdb keeps only in-frame clones here, not all; method: immunoSEQ multiplex PCR. From that table come the V and J calls and clone size; the DNA was used to work out D and trimming. This table has some 40,000 clones, over 65% appearing once. Between the trimmed V and J ends, which lost 3 bases and 2 bases, there was a span of 14 bases. Germline V gene lookup returns CDR1 SGHTA and CDR2 FQGNSA. The CDR3 sequence is 15 residues long. This chain links TRBV7-2 with TRBJ2-7; D is possibly TRBD1 (6 bases). Source material: peripheral blood. This TCR came from a man between 70 and 80 years old with acute or convalescent COVID-19. CDR3 nucleotides: TGTGCCAGCAGCTTGAGGACAGCCGGCACCTACGAGCAGTACTTC. Translation gives CASSLRTAGTYEQYF.